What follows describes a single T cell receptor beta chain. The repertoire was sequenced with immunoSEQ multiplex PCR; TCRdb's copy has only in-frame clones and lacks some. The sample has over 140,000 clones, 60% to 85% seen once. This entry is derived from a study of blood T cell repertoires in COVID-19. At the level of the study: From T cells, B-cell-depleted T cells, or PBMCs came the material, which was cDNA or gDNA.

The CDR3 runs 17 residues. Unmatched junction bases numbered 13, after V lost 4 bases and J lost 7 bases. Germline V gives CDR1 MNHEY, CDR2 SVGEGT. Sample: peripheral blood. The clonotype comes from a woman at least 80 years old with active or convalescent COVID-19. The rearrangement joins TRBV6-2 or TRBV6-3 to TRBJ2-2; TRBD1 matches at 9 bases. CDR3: CASSFPRDRVLGGELFF. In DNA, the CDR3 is TGTGCCAGCAGTTTCCCTCGGGACAGGGTCCTCGGCGGGGAGCTGTTTTTT.